This T cell receptor (beta chain) was recovered during a study of shared clonotypes between healthy human individuals. Deep-level assay runs were performed. Data came from immunoSEQ multiplex PCR; TCRdb stores just in-frame clones and leaves some out. The sample has roughly 2.1 million clones, 93% seen once; the top ten hold about 1.8%. Germline CDR1 is SEHNR and CDR2 is FQNEAQ (reference sequence). The junction had 6 bases not matched to a gene; V was cut back by 4 bases and J by 8 bases. CDR3 length: 14 amino acids. The table lists this clone with a count of one. Selected positively for CCR7 and CD45RO-negative, naive CD8 cells excluded terminally differentiated effector memory CD45RA+ cells. Participating donors were healthy, HIV-negative adults free of recent acute infections or vaccinations.

The material sequenced was naive CD8+ T cells from PBMCs. The chain has TRBV7-9 and TRBJ1-5; 9 bases are a match to TRBD1. This receptor was identified in a man between 18 and 29 years old in good health. Some clones in this sample may be carry-over from other donors' samples. The chain's CDR3 is CASSSQGALEPQHF. CDR3 nucleotide sequence: TGTGCCAGCAGCTCACAGGGGGCCCTAGAGCCCCAGCATTTT.